This TCR beta chain was recorded in a study of control samples from healthy donors and cancer patients. The assay was immunoSEQ multiplex PCR, and TCRdb's table has in-frame clones only and misses some. The sample lists fewer than 85,000 clones; around 91% were seen once. The V gene's germline CDR1 is SGHKS and CDR2 YYEKEE (reference sequence). V was clipped by 4 bases and J by 2 bases, with 9 bases between them. The length of the CDR3 is 13 residues. The chain couples TRBV5-5 to TRBJ1-1; D gene uncertain. The receptor was derived from a man aged 25 to 40 in good health. Material for sequencing was blood. CDR3 region: CASSRTENTEAFF. The CDR3 DNA sequence: TGTGCCAGCAGCCGTACAGAAAACACTGAAGCTTTCTTT.